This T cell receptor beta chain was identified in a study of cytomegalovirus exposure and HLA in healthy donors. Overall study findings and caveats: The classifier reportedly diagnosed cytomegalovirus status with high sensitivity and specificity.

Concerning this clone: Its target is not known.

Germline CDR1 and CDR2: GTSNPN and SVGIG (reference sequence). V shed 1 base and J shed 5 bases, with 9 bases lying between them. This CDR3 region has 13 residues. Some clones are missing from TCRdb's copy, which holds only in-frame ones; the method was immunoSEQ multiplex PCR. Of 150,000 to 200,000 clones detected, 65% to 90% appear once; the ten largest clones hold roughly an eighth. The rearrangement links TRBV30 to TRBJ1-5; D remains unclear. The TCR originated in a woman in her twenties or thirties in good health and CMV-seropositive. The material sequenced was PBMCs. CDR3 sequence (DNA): TGTGCCTGGAGTGGGCGGTTCGATCAGCCCCAGCATTTT. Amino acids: CAWSGRFDQPQHF.